One sample yielded the 23 T cell receptor beta chains listed below, sequenced in a study of cytomegalovirus exposure and HLA in healthy donors (dated by TCRdb to the late 2010s). Receptor libraries were prepared by the immunoSEQ multiplex PCR assay. For the multiplex PCR, a mixture combining 60 forward primers for TCR Vbeta segments and 13 reverse primers for TCR Jbeta segments was used. In its TCRdb copy, this immuneACCESS table keeps in-frame sequences only and misses some clones. Where compared with another copy, unresolved V genes explain less than half of these, and the others have no known cause. This sample holds under 300,000 clones; approximately 81% were observed only once. The ten biggest clones cover roughly 7.4% of the sample. Sequencing was done on a sample of PBMCs. These receptors originate from a woman aged 55-69 years in good health and CMV-seropositive.

The V call is TRBV4-1, the J call TRBJ2-4; perhaps TRBD1 as D (5 bases). Germline loops: CDR1 MGHRA, CDR2 YSYEKL. Trimming cost V 1 base and J 9 bases, with 19 bases left between them. The length of the CDR3 is 16 residues. The CDR3, as DNA: TGCGCCAGCAGCCAAGTAGTTGTGTTAGGCCAGGGCATTCAGTACTTC. Residues: CASSQVVVLGQGIQYF.

In this sample, this clone turned up a few times. The chain carries TRBV2 and TRBJ2-4, with D possibly being TRBD2 (6 bases). The CDR3 spans 14 residues. Per germline, CDR1 SNHLY and CDR2 FYNNEI. Deletions cut 4 bases from V and 7 bases from J, with 14 bases between. The CDR3 nucleotides read TGTGCCAGCAGTGGGGGAGGAGGGTCTAACATTCAGTACTTC. Its translation: CASSGGGGSNIQYF.

A remark on this clone: At the DNA level, this CDR3 is encoded by other sequences in the same sample as well. CDR3 bases: TGTGCCAGCAGCTTGACAGGGGGCGGCAATCAGCCCCAGCATTTT. Protein: CASSLTGGGNQPQHF. The V and J genes are TRBV7-9 and TRBJ1-5, with 10 bases identical to TRBD1. Germline V gives CDR1 SEHNR, CDR2 FQNEAQ (reference sequence). This CDR3 spans 15 amino acids. Trimming cost V 3 bases and J 2 bases; bases outside gene matches: 1.

This clone occurred a few times. This sequence joins TRBV19 and TRBJ2-3; TRBD2 matches at 11 bases. Losses at the gene ends were 5 bases for V and 4 bases for J; bases not matched to a gene: 14. CDR3 length: 18 residues. The germline CDR1 and CDR2 sequences are LNHDA and SQIVND (reference sequence). CDR3: CASSLYPPIAGGPDTQYF. The DNA of the CDR3 is TGTGCCAGTAGTCTATACCCCCCTATAGCGGGAGGGCCAGATACGCAGTATTTT.

The chain is built from TRBV28 and TRBJ2-1, with 9 positions matching TRBD2. The CDR3 is 15 residues long. V was pared by 6 bases and J by 4 bases, with 7 bases of the junction left unmatched. Per germline, CDR1 MDHEN and CDR2 SYDVKM. CDR3 amino acids: CASSVSGSAYNEQFF. In DNA form, the CDR3 reads TGTGCCAGCAGCGTTAGCGGGAGTGCTTACAATGAGCAGTTCTTC.

The chain recombines TRBV28 with TRBJ2-2, with TRBD1 identical over 7 bases. From germline, CDR1 is MDHEN and CDR2 SYDVKM. There are 14 residues in the CDR3. V dropped 11 bases and J dropped 0; count of bases not matched to a gene: 6. The CDR3 is CALGTATNTGELFF. CDR3 DNA sequence: TGTGCCCTCGGGACAGCCACGAACACCGGGGAGCTGTTTTTT.

This rearrangement joins TRBV28 to TRBJ1-4; D call uncertain. CDR1 is MDHEN and CDR2 is SYDVKM in the germline V gene. Trimming stripped 4 bases from V and 12 bases from J, with 24 bases between. The CDR3 has 16 amino acids. CDR3 loop: CASSSTPLDRSMELFF. The CDR3 coding sequence is TGTGCCAGCAGTTCCACCCCCCTCGACCGGAGTATGGAACTGTTTTTT.

The V gene is TRBV4-1, the J gene TRBJ1-1, with D maybe TRBD1 (5 bases). CDR1 is MGHRA and CDR2 is YSYEKL in the germline V gene. The CDR3 loop spans 16 amino acids. The germline V and J ends were trimmed by 4 bases and 5 bases, with 20 bases remaining between them. In nucleotides, the CDR3 is TGCGCCAGCAGCCGCCTCACATCGGGGGGGGTGACTGAAGCTTTCTTT. The encoded protein is CASSRLTSGGVTEAFF.

The V gene is TRBV9, the J gene TRBJ1-2; tentative D call: TRBD1 (5 bases). V was pared by 4 bases and J by 4 bases, with 14 bases between. This CDR3 comprises 14 residues. Per germline, CDR1 SGDLS and CDR2 YYNGEE. The DNA of the CDR3 is TGTGCCAGCAGCTCAGGGAAGGGATTCTATGGCTACACCTTC. Its translation is CASSSGKGFYGYTF.

This chain uses TRBV27 with TRBJ1-4; TRBD1 might be the D (5 bases). Germline V gene lookup returns CDR1 MNHEY and CDR2 SMNVEV (reference sequence). CDR3 length: 16 residues. V lost 5 bases and J lost 8, with 21 bases in between. The CDR3 DNA sequence: TGTGCCAGCAGTCCTCTGCTCGTGGGGCGCCTGGAAAAACTGTTTTTT. Its translation is CASSPLLVGRLEKLFF.

This clone has a single count. The chain links TRBV27 to TRBJ2-1; D call uncertain. V was clipped by 1 base and J by 1 base, with 11 bases between them. This CDR3 has 16 residues. Germline-derived CDR1 and CDR2 are MNHEY and SMNVEV (reference sequence). CDR3 in amino acids: CASSLFVGSSYNEQFF. The CDR3 DNA reads TGTGCCAGCAGTTTATTCGTCGGGTCTTCCTACAATGAGCAGTTCTTC.

The J gene is TRBJ2-7, the V gene TRBV5-1; possibly TRBD1 for D (5 bases). The V end was cut by 4 bases, the J end by 2 bases, with 16 bases between. The CDR3 covers 15 residues. Looked up from germline, CDR1 is SGHRS and CDR2 is YFSETQ. The CDR3 protein is CASSPPPTDTYEQYF. CDR3 nucleotide sequence: TGCGCCAGCAGCCCCCCCCCGACAGATACCTACGAGCAGTACTTC.

V is TRBV7-8 and J is TRBJ1-1; no definite D call. V was clipped by 3 bases and J by 7 bases, with 12 bases between them. The CDR3 is 13 residues long. The germline gives CDR1 SGHVS, CDR2 FQNEAQ. The CDR3 coding sequence is TGTGCCAGCAGCTTGGGCAGGTTTTTTGAAGCTTTCTTT. It translates to CASSLGRFFEAFF.

The rearrangement links TRBV19 to TRBJ2-1, with 9 bases that match TRBD2. V was clipped by 10 bases and J by 9 bases; unmatched bases: 10. CDR3 length: 13 residues. CDR1 is LNHDA, CDR2 SQIVND, per germline (reference sequence). CDR3 in DNA: TGTGCCACCATTGGTAGCGGGAGACGTGAGCAGTTCTTC. It yields the protein CATIGSGRREQFF.

This clone appeared a few times. The J gene is TRBJ1-2, the V gene TRBV16, with D hard to call. Trimming cost V 4 bases and J 5 bases, with 8 bases left between them. The germline V gene has CDR1 KGHSY and CDR2 FQNENV. CDR3 length: 12 amino acids. CDR3 nucleotide sequence: TGTGCCAGCAGCCTAGAGGGTTATGGCTACACCTTC. This sequence encodes CASSLEGYGYTF.

The V and J genes are TRBV9 and TRBJ2-7; 7 nucleotides align to TRBD2. This CDR3 comprises 14 residues. Germline trimming cut 1 base from V and 3 bases from J; bases unmatched to any gene: 4. Germline assignment: CDR1 SGDLS and CDR2 YYNGEE. The CDR3 is CASSVTSAGYEQYF. CDR3 sequence (DNA): TGTGCCAGCAGCGTAACTAGCGCTGGCTACGAGCAGTACTTC.

This chain connects TRBV19 to TRBJ2-5, with 10 bases matching TRBD2. Germline V gene lookup returns CDR1 LNHDA and CDR2 SQIVND (reference sequence). This CDR3 is built from 13 residues. V dropped 5 bases and J dropped 4; count of bases not matched to a gene: 1. DNA of the CDR3: TGTGCCAGTAGTCGGACTAGCGGAGAGACCCAGTACTTC. Protein sequence: CASSRTSGETQYF. Full variable domain (missing parts from reference TRBV19 and TRBJ2-5): DGGITQSPKYLFRKEGQNVTLSCEQNLNHDAMYWYRQDPGQGLRLIYYSQIVNDFQKGDIAEGYSVSREKKESFPLTVTSAQKNPTAFYLCASSRTSGETQYFGPGTRLLVL.

The chain is built from TRBV4-1 and TRBJ1-2; no reliable D call. There are 16 residues in the CDR3. The germline V gene encodes CDR1 MGHRA and CDR2 YSYEKL. Trimming took off 0 bases at V and 4 bases at J, with 15 bases between the two ends. CDR3 bases: TGCGCCAGCAGCCAAGAGGCGCACAGTGACCTCTATGGCTACACCTTC. Translating it yields CASSQEAHSDLYGYTF.

The CDR3 DNA reads as TGTGCCACCCAAGGGGCCTACAATGAGCAGTTCTTC. It codes for CATQGAYNEQFF. The chain couples TRBV19 to TRBJ2-1, with D possibly matching TRBD1 (5 bases). The V and J ends lost 10 bases and 2 bases respectively, with 9 bases between them. The germline V gene has CDR1 LNHDA and CDR2 SQIVND (reference sequence). The CDR3 has 12 amino acids.

This clone has just one count. This sequence joins TRBV6-5 and TRBJ2-7; maybe TRBD2 (6 bases). Germline lookup yields CDR1 MNHEY and CDR2 SVGAGI. The CDR3 is 15 residues long. With 6 bases removed from V and 2 bases from J, the gap between germline ends came to 17 bases. Here the CDR3 DNA reads TGTGCCAGCAGGGACTCGGGACTCCTTCCCTACGAGCAGTACTTC. This translates into CASRDSGLLPYEQYF.

This rearrangement joins TRBV5-6 to TRBJ2-3; D may be TRBD2 (5 bases). The germline gives CDR1 SGHDT, CDR2 YYEEEE. V dropped 0 bases and J dropped 2 bases, with 7 bases sitting between them. This CDR3 is built from 14 residues. This CDR3 reads CASSLGGNTDTQYF. The CDR3 nucleotides are TGTGCCAGCAGCTTGGGAGGGAACACAGATACGCAGTATTTT.

The chain has TRBV5-6 and TRBJ2-1; D remains ambiguous. V was trimmed by 3 bases and J by 7 bases, leaving 5 bases between them. The CDR3 is made up of 11 amino acids. Germline V gene lookup returns CDR1 SGHDT and CDR2 YYEEEE. CDR3 loop: CASSSLNEQFF. The CDR3 bases are TGTGCCAGCAGCTCACTAAATGAGCAGTTCTTC. The full variable domain, its missing parts supplied by reference TRBV5-6 and TRBJ2-1, is DAGVTQSPTHLIKTRGQQVTLRCSPKSGHDTVSWYQQALGQGPQFIFQYYEEEERQRGNFPDRFSGHQFPNYSSELNVNALLLGDSALYLCASSSLNEQFFGPGTRLTVL.

This chain uses TRBV7-3 with TRBJ1-1, with D perhaps TRBD1 (5 bases). The V gene's germline CDR1 is SGHTA and CDR2 FQGTGA. V gave up 5 bases and J gave up 0 bases, with 22 bases separating them. CDR3 length: 18 amino acids. The DNA for the CDR3 is TGTGCCAGCAGCCGGGACCCGGGGGGGATTACCTTGAACACTGAAGCTTTCTTT. It codes for CASSRDPGGITLNTEAFF.